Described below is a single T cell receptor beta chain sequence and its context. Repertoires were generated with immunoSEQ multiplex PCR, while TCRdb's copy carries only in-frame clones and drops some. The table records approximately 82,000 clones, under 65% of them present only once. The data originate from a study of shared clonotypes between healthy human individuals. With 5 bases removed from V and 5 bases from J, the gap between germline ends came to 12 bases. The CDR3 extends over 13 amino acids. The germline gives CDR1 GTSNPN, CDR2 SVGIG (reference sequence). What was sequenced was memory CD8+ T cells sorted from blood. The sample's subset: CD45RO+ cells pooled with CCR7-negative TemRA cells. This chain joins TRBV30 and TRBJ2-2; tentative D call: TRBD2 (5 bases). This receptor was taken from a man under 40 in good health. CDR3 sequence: CAWAFGITGELFF. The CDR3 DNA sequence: TGTGCCTGGGCTTTCGGGATTACCGGGGAGCTGTTTTTT. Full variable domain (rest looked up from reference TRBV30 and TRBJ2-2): SQTIHQWPATLVQPVGSPLSLECTVEGTSNPNLYWYRQAAGRGLQLLFYSVGIGQISSEVPQNLSASRPQDRQFILSSKKLLLSDSGFYLCAWAFGITGELFFGEGSRLTVL.